These T cell receptor beta chains were read from a single sample in a study of T cell responses to AZD1222 COVID-19 vaccine. Method: immunoSEQ multiplex PCR; TCRdb's copy keeps in-frame clones and lacks some. The sample yields roughly 150,000 clones, about nine tenths seen once. Source: peripheral blood, taken 28 days after the second AZD1222 dose. The receptors shown here come from an adult who received the AZD1222 COVID-19 vaccine. CDR3s include the opening cysteine and the closing phenylalanine or tryptophan. The D gene is left open where the match is weak. Where a row states a size, it is once, few, many or the class of an expanded clone; other rows omit it.

CDR3aa,CDR3nt,v_gene,d_gene,abundance,j_gene
CASSHSTGNHEQYF,TGTGCCAGCAGCCACTCGACAGGGAACCACGAGCAGTACTTC,TRBV13,TRBD1,-,TRBJ2-7
CASSESGGRHDEQFF,TGCGCCAGCAGTGAGTCAGGGGGGAGACACGATGAGCAGTTCTTC,TRBV10-2,-,once,TRBJ2-1
CASSIGSGASTDTQYF,TGTGCCAGTAGTATAGGTAGCGGGGCTAGCACAGATACGCAGTATTTT,TRBV19,TRBD2,-,TRBJ2-3
CASSLGPSGANVLTF,TGTGCCAGCAGCTTGGGACCCTCTGGGGCCAACGTCCTGACTTTC,TRBV4-2,-,-,TRBJ2-6
CASSQSGAMSYEQYF,TGCGCCAGCAGCCAAAGCGGGGCCATGTCCTACGAGCAGTACTTC,TRBV4-1,TRBD2,-,TRBJ2-7
CSVESSWRHGYGYTF,TGCAGCGTTGAATCATCCTGGAGACATGGCTATGGCTACACCTTC,TRBV29-1,-,-,TRBJ1-2
CASGVGSGNTIYF,TGTGCCAGCGGCGTGGGGAGCGGAAACACCATATATTTT,TRBV27,-,-,TRBJ1-3
CASSRSGSGGSPLHF,TGTGCCAGCAGCCGTAGCGGGTCCGGGGGTTCACCCCTCCACTTT,TRBV5-4,-,-,TRBJ1-6
CASRAAVFMNTEAFF,TGTGCCAGCAGGGCCGCGGTTTTTATGAACACTGAAGCTTTCTTT,TRBV5-5,-,once,TRBJ1-1
CASSISNRGNTEAFF,TGTGCCAGCAGCATTTCAAACAGGGGGAACACTGAAGCTTTCTTT,TRBV7-3,TRBD1,-,TRBJ1-1
CASSYGGRVSNQPQHF,TGTGCCAGCAGTTACGGGGGGCGAGTGAGCAATCAGCCCCAGCATTTT,TRBV6-5,-,-,TRBJ1-5
CASSITWGNYEQYF,TGTGCCAGCAGCATTACGTGGGGGAACTACGAGCAGTACTTC,TRBV5-4,-,-,TRBJ2-7
CASTEVGSYNSPLHF,TGTGCCAGCACCGAAGTAGGATCCTATAATTCACCCCTCCACTTT,TRBV28,-,-,TRBJ1-6
CASSVDPGGGGYTF,TGTGCCAGCAGCGTAGACCCAGGGGGGGGTGGCTACACCTTC,TRBV9,TRBD1,-,TRBJ1-2
CASSYSIREDNQPQHF,TGTGCCAGCAGTTACTCGATTCGGGAAGACAATCAGCCCCAGCATTTT,TRBV6-2/TRBV6-3,-,-,TRBJ1-5
CASGGGEENQPQHF,TGTGCCAGCGGGGGTGGGGAGGAAAATCAGCCCCAGCATTTT,TRBV7-2,-,-,TRBJ1-5
CASSSLGGEQYF,TGTGCCAGCAGTTCCCTGGGGGGCGAGCAGTACTTC,TRBV27,-,-,TRBJ2-7
CASSQVYRNTGELFF,TGCGCCAGCAGCCAAGTCTACAGAAACACCGGGGAGCTGTTTTTT,TRBV4-3,-,-,TRBJ2-2
CASSELTSGRDNEQFF,TGTGCCAGCAGTGAACTAACTAGCGGGAGGGACAATGAGCAGTTCTTC,TRBV25-1,TRBD2,-,TRBJ2-1
CASSALAGQMYEQYF,TGTGCCAGCAGCGCGCTAGCGGGACAAATGTACGAGCAGTACTTC,TRBV3-1/TRBV3-2,TRBD2,-,TRBJ2-7
CASSPPTGQGGRAETQYF,TGTGCCAGCTCACCTCCAACAGGACAGGGAGGGAGAGCGGAGACCCAGTACTTC,TRBV18,-,-,TRBJ2-5
CASRPFRRSSGNTIYF,TGTGCCAGCAGGCCCTTCCGTCGGTCCTCTGGAAACACCATATATTTT,TRBV7-9,-,once,TRBJ1-3
CASRPQGHSGNTIYF,TGTGCCAGTAGACCTCAGGGACACTCTGGAAACACCATATATTTT,TRBV19,-,-,TRBJ1-3
CASSAAVAGARSEQYF,TGTGCCAGCAGCGCGGCGGTAGCGGGAGCAAGAAGCGAGCAGTACTTC,TRBV9,TRBD2,-,TRBJ2-7
CASMRHISYEQYF,TGTGCCAGCATGAGACACATCTCCTACGAGCAGTACTTC,TRBV2,-,-,TRBJ2-7
CASSRPGGPSVNEQFF,TGTGCCAGCAGCCGACCCGGGGGGCCCTCGGTCAATGAGCAGTTCTTC,TRBV28,-,once,TRBJ2-1
CASSDRAGGGEETQYF,TGCGCCAGCAGTGACCGAGCGGGAGGAGGAGAAGAGACCCAGTACTTC,TRBV10-2,TRBD2,-,TRBJ2-5